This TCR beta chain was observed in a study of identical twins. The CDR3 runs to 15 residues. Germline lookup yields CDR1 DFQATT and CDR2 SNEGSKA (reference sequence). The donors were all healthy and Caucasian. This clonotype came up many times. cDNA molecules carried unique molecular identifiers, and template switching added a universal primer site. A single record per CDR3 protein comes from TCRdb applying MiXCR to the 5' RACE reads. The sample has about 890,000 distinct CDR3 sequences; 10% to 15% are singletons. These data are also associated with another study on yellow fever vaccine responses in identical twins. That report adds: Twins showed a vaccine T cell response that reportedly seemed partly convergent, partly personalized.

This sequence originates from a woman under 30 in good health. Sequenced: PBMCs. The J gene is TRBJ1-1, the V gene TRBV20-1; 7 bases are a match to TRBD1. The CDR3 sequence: CRGDSLHPMNTEAFF. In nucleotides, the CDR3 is TGCAGAGGGGACAGCTTACACCCCATGAACACTGAAGCTTTCTTT.